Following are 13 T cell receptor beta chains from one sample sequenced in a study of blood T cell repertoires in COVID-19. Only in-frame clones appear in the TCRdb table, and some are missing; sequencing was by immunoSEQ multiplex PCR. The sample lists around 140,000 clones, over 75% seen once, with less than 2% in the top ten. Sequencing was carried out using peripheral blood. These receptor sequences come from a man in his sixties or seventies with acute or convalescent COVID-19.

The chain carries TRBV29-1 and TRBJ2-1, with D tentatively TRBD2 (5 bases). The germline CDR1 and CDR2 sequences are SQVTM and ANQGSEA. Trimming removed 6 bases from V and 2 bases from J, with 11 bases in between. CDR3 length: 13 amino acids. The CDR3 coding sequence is TGCAGCGTCTCCACGGGAACCTACAATGAGCAGTTCTTC. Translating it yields CSVSTGTYNEQFF.

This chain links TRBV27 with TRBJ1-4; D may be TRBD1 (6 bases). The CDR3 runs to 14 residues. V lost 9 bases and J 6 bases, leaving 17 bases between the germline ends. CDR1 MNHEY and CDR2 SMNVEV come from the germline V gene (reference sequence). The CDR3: CASQTPGVDEKLFF. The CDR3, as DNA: TGTGCCAGTCAAACACCAGGGGTTGATGAAAAACTGTTTTTT.

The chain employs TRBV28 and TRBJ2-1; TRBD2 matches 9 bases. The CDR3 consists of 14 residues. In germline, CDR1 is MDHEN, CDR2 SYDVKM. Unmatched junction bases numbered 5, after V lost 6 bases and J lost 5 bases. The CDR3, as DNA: TGTGCCAGCAGCGGGACTAGCAGACACAATGAGCAGTTCTTC. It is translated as CASSGTSRHNEQFF.

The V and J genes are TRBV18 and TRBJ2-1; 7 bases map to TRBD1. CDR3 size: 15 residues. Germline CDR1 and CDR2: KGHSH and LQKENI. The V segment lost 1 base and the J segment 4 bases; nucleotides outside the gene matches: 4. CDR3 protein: CASSPRDRLYNEQFF. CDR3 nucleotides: TGTGCCAGCTCACCACGGGACAGATTATACAATGAGCAGTTCTTC. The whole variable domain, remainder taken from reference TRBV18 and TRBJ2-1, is NAGVMQNPRHLVRRRGQEARLRCSPMKGHSHVYWYRQLPEEGLKFMVYLQKENIIDESGMPKERFSAEFPKEGPSILRIQQVVRGDSAAYFCASSPRDRLYNEQFFGPGTRLTVL.

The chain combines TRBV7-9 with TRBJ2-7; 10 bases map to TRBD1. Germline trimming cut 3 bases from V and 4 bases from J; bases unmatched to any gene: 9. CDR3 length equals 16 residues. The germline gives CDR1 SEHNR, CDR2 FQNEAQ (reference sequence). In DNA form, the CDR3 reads TGTGCCAGCAGCTTTCTGCCGGGACAGGGGCGATACGAGCAGTACTTC. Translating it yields CASSFLPGQGRYEQYF.

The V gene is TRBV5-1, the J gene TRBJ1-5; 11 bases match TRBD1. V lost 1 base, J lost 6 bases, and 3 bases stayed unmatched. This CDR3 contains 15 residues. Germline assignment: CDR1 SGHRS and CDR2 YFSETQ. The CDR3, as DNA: TGCGCCAGCAGCTTGCAAGGGACAGGGGGTCAGCCCCAGCATTTT. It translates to CASSLQGTGGQPQHF.

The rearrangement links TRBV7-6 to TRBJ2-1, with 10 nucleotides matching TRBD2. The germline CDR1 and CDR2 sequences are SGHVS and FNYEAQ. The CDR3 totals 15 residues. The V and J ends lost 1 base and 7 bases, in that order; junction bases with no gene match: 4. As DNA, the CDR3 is TGTGCCAGCAGCTTAGGTCTAGCGGGAGTGAATGAGCAGTTCTTC. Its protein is CASSLGLAGVNEQFF.

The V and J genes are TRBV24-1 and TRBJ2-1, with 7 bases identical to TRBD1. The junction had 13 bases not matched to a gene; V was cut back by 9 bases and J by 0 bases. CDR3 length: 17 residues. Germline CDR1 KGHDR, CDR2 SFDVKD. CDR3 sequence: CATSALTAGGSYNEQFF. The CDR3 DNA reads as TGTGCCACCTCTGCTCTTACTGCAGGGGGCTCCTACAATGAGCAGTTCTTC.

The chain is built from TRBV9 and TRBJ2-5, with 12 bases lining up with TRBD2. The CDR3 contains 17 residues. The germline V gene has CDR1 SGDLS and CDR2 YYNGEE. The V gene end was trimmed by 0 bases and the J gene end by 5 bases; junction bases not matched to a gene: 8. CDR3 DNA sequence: TGTGCCAGCAGCGTAGGATCTAGCGGGAGGGCGAGGGAGACCCAGTACTTC. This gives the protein CASSVGSSGRARETQYF.

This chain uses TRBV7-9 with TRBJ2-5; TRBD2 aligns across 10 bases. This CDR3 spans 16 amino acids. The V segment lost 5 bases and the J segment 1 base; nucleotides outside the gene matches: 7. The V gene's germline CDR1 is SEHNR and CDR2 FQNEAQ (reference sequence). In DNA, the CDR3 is TGTGCCAGCAGCCCCGGGGTAGCGGGGGGCCAAGAGACCCAGTACTTC. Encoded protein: CASSPGVAGGQETQYF.

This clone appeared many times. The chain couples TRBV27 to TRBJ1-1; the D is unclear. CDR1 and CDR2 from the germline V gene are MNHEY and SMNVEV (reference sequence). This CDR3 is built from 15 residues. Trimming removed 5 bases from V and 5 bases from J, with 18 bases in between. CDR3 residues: CASSAMQTPGTEAFF. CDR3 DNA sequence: TGTGCCAGCAGTGCAATGCAGACTCCCGGGACTGAAGCTTTCTTT.

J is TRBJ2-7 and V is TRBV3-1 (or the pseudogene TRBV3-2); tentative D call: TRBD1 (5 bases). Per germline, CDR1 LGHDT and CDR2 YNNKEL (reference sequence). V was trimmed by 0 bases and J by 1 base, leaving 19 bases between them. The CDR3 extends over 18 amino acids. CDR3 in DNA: TGTGCCAGCAGCCAAGATCGGGTTTGGGGCGGATTTTCCTACGAGCAGTACTTC. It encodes CASSQDRVWGGFSYEQYF.

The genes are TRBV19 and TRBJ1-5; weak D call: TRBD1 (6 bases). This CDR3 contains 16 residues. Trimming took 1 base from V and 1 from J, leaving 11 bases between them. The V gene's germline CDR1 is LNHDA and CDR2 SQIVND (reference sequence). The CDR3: CASSIVPGASNQPQHF. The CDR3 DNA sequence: TGTGCCAGTAGTATAGTTCCAGGGGCCAGCAATCAGCCCCAGCATTTT.